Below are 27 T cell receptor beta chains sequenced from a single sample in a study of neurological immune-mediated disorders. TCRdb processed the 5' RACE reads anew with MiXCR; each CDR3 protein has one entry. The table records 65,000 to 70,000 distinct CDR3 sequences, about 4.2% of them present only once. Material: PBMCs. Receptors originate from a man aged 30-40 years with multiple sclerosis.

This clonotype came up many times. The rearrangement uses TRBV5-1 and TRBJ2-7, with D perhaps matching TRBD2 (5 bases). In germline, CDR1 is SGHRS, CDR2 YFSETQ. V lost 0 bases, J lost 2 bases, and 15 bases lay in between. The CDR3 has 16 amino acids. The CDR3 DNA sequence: TGCGCCAGCAGCTTGGCTGGCGGGTTCTCCACCTACGAGCAGTACTTC. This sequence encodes CASSLAGGFSTYEQYF. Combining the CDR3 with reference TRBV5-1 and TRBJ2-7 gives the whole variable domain KAGVTQTPRYLIKTRGQQVTLSCSPISGHRSVSWYQQTPGQGLQFLFEYFSETQRNKGNFPGRFSGRQFSNSRSEMNVSTLELGDSALYLCASSLAGGFSTYEQYFGPGTRLTVT.

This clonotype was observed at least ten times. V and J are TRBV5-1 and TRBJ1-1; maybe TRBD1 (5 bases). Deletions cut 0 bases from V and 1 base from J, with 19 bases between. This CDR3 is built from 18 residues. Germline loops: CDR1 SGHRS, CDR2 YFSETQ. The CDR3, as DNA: TGCGCCAGCAGCTTGGATCGGCCAGGGCGCTATTCGAACACTGAAGCTTTCTTT. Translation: CASSLDRPGRYSNTEAFF.

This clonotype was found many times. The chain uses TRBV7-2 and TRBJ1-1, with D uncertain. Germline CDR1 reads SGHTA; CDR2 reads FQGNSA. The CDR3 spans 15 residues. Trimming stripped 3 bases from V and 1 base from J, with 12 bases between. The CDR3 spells CASSFLSRQNTEAFF. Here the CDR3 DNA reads TGTGCCAGCAGCTTTTTGTCACGTCAGAACACTGAAGCTTTCTTT.

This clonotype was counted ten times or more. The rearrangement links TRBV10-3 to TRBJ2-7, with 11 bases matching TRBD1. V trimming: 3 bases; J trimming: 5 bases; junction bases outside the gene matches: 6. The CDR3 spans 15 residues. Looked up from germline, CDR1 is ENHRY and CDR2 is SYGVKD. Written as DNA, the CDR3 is TGTGCCATCAGTGACCCCGGGACAGGGGGAAACGAGCAGTACTTC. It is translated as CAISDPGTGGNEQYF.

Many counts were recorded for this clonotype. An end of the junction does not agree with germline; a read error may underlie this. DNA for the CDR3: TGCGCCAGCAGTGGGGCGGGGGTGGATCAGCCCCAGAATTTT. Translated: CASSGAGVDQPQNF. The V and J genes are TRBV10-2 and TRBJ1-5; D is possibly TRBD1 (5 bases). This CDR3 has 14 residues. Germline V gene lookup returns CDR1 WSHSY and CDR2 SAAADI.

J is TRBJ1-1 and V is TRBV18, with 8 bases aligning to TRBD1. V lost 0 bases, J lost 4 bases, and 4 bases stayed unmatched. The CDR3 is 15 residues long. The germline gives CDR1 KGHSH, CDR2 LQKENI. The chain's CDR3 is CASSPPGTGGTEAFF. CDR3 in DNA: TGTGCCAGCTCACCACCGGGAACAGGGGGCACTGAAGCTTTCTTT.

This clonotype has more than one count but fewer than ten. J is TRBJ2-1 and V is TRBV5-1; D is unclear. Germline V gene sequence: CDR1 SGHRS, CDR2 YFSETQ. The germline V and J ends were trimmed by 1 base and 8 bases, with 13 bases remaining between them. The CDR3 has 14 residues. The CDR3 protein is CASSLPPGEDEQFF. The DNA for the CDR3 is TGCGCCAGCAGCTTGCCTCCCGGAGAGGATGAGCAGTTCTTC.

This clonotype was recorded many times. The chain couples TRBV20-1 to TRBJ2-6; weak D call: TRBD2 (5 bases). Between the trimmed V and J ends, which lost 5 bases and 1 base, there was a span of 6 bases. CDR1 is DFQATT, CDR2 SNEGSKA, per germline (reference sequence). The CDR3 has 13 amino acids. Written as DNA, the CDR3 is TGCAGTGCTGGGAGTTCTGGGGCCAACGTCCTGACTTTC. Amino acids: CSAGSSGANVLTF.

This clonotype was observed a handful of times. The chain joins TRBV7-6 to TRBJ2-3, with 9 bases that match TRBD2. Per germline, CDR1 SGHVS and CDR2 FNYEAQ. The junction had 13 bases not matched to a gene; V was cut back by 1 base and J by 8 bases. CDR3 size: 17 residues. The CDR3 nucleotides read TGTGCCAGCAGCTTAGGATCGGCGGGGGGGCCGGTTCCTACGCAGTATTTT. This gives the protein CASSLGSAGGPVPTQYF.

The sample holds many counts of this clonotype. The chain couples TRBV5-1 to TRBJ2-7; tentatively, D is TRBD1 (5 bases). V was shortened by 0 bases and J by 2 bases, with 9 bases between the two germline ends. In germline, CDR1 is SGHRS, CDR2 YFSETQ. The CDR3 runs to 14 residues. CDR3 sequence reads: CASSLEGEAYEQYF. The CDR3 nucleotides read TGCGCCAGCAGCTTGGAAGGGGAAGCCTACGAGCAGTACTTC.

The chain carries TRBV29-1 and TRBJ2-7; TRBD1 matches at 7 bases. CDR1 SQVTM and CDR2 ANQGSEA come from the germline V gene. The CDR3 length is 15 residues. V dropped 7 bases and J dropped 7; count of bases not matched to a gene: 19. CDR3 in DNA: TGCAGCGCCGTCATCGGTGTCAGGGGGACGTGGGAGCAGTACTTC. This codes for CSAVIGVRGTWEQYF.

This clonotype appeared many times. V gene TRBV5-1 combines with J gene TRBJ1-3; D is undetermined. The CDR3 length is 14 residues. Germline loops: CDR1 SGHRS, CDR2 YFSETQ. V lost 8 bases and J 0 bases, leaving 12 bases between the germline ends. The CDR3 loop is CASRLTGSGNTIYF. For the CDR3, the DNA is TGCGCCAGTAGACTGACTGGCTCTGGAAACACCATATATTTT.

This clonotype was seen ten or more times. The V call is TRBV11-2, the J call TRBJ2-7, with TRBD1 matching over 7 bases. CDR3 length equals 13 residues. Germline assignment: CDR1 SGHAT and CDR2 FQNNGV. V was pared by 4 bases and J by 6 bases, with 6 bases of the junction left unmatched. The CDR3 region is CASSSKGAGEQYF. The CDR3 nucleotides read TGTGCCAGCAGCTCAAAGGGGGCGGGCGAGCAGTACTTC.

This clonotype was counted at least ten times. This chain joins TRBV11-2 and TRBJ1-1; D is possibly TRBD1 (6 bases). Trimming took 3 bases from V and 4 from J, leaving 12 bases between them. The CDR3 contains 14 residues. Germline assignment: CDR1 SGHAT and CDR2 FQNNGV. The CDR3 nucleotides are TGTGCCAGCAGCTTTGGGGGACACGGCACTGAAGCTTTCTTT. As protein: CASSFGGHGTEAFF.

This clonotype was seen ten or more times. CDR3 DNA sequence: TGTGCCAGCAGCTTCGGGGCTGAGCAGTTCTTC. Protein sequence: CASSFGAEQFF. This sequence joins TRBV7-3 and TRBJ2-1; TRBD1 or TRBD2 may be the D gene (5 bases each). Trimming took off 3 bases at V and 9 bases at J, with 6 bases between the two ends. Germline V lookup: CDR1 SGHTA, CDR2 FQGTGA. This CDR3 has 11 residues.

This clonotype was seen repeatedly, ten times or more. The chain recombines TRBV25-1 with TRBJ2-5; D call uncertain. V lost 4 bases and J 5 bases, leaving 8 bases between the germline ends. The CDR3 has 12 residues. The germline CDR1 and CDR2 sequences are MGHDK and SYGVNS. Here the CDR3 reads CASSVGSETQYF. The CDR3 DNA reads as TGTGCCAGCAGTGTGGGGTCGGAGACCCAGTACTTC.

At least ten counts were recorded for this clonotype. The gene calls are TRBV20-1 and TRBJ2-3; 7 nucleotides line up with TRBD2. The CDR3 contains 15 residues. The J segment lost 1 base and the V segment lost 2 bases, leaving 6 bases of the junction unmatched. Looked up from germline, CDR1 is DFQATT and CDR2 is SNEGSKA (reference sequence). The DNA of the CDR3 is TGCAGTGCTAGAATGGCGGGGAGGGGCACAGATACGCAGTATTTT. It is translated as CSARMAGRGTDTQYF.

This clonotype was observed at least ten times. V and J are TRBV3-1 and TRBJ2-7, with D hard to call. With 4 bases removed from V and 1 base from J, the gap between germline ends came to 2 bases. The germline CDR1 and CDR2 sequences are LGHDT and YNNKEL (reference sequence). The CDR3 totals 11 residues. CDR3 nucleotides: TGTGCCAGCAGCCGTTCCTACGAGCAGTACTTC. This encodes CASSRSYEQYF.

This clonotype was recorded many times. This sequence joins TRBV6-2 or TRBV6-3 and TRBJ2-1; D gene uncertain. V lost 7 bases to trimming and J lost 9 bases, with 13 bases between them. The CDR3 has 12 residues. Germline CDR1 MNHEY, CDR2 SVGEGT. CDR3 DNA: TGTGCCAGCACAACCTCGAATCGTGAGCAGTTCTTC. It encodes CASTTSNREQFF.

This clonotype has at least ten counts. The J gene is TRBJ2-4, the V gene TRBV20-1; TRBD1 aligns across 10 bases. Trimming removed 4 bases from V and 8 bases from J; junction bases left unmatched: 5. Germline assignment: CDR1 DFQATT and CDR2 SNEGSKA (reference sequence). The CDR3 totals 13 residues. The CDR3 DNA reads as TGCAGTGCTACTAGGACAGGGGGAGACATTCAGTACTTC. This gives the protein CSATRTGGDIQYF.

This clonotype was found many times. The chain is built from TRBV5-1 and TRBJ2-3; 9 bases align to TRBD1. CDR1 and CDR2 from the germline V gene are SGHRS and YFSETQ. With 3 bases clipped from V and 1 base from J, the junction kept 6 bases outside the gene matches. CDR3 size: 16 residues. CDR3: CASSSGQGSGTDTQYF. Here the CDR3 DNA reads TGCGCCAGCAGCTCCGGACAGGGGTCGGGCACAGATACGCAGTATTTT.

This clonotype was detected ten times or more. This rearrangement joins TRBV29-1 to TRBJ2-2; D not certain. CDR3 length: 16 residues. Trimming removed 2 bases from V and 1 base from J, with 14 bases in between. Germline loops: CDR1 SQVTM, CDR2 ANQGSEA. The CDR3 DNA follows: TGCAGCGTTGAAACCGGGTGGTCAATGAACACCGGGGAGCTGTTTTTT. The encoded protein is CSVETGWSMNTGELFF.

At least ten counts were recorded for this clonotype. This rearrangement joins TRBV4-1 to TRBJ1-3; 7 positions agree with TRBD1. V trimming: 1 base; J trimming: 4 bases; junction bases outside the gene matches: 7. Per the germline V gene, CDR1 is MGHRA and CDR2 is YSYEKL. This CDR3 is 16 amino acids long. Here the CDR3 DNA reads TGCGCCAGCAGCCAAGGGGGACAGCAATTCGGAAACACCATATATTTT. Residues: CASSQGGQQFGNTIYF.

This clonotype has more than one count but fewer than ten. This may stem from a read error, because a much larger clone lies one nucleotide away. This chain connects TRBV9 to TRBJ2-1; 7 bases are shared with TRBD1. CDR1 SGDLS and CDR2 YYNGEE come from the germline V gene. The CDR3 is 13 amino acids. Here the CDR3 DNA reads TGTGTCAGCAGCGTAGTAGGGGGCGATGAGCAGTTCTTC. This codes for CVSSVVGGDEQFF. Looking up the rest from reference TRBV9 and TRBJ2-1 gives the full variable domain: DSGVTQTPKHLITATGQRVTLRCSPRSGDLSVYWYQQSLDQGLQFLIQYYNGEERAKGNILERFSAQQFPDLHSELNLSSLELGDSALYFCVSSVVGGDEQFFGPGTRLTVL.

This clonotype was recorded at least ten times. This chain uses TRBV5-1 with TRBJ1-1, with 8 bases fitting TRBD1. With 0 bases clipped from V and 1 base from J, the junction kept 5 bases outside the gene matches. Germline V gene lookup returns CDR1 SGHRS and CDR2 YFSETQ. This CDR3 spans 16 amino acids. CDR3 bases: TGCGCCAGCAGCTTGGCCTACAGGGGGAAGAACACTGAAGCTTTCTTT. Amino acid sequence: CASSLAYRGKNTEAFF.

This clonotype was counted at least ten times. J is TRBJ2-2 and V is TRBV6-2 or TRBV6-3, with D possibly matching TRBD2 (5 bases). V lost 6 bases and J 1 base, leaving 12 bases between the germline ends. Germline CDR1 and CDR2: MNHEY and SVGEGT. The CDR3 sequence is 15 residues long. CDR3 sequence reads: CASSYKAENTGELFF. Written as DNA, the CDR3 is TGTGCCAGCAGCTATAAAGCGGAGAACACCGGGGAGCTGTTTTTT.

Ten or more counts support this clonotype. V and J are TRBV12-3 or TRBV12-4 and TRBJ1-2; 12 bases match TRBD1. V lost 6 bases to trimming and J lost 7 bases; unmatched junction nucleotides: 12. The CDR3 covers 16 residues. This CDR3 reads CASSPELGQGAFGYTF. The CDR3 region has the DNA TGTGCCAGCAGCCCCGAATTGGGACAGGGGGCGTTTGGCTACACCTTC.